Listed here are 8 T cell receptor beta chains from one sample, sequenced in a study of blood T cell repertoires in COVID-19. Assay: immunoSEQ multiplex PCR; the TCRdb copy retains only in-frame clones and omits some. Here the sample spans some 300,000 clones, 70% to 90% being singletons. The material sequenced was peripheral blood. The receptors here all came from a woman under 40 who had recovered from COVID-19.

This clone was found a few times. The V call is TRBV28, the J call TRBJ2-3; TRBD1 matches at 9 bases. Germline assignment: CDR1 MDHEN and CDR2 SYDVKM. The CDR3 is 15 residues long. After removal of 2 bases from V and 2 bases from J, the junction contained 2 bases not matched to a gene. In nucleotides, the CDR3 is TGTGCCAGCAGTTTAGGGACAGGGCACACAGATACGCAGTATTTT. It is translated as CASSLGTGHTDTQYF.

The genes are TRBV6-5 and TRBJ2-7; 9 positions match TRBD2. Germline V gene lookup returns CDR1 MNHEY and CDR2 SVGAGI. Trimming at V came to 8 bases and at J to 2 bases, leaving 7 bases not matched to a gene. The CDR3 contains 14 residues. The CDR3 spells CASASGGRTYEQYF. The CDR3 DNA sequence: TGTGCCAGCGCAAGCGGGGGGCGAACCTACGAGCAGTACTTC.

The CDR3 nucleotides read TGTGCCAGCAGTTTGGGCCGGGCCGGGATTCAGCCCCAGCATTTT. Protein sequence: CASSLGRAGIQPQHF. The chain has TRBV28 and TRBJ1-5; D unresolved. Trimming cost V 3 bases and J 6 bases, with 15 bases left between them. The length of the CDR3 is 15 residues. Germline values: CDR1 MDHEN, CDR2 SYDVKM.

The J gene is TRBJ2-3, the V gene TRBV2; D ambiguous. Per germline, CDR1 SNHLY and CDR2 FYNNEI. CDR3 length: 14 residues. Trimming took 8 bases from V and 3 from J, leaving 15 bases between them. In nucleotides, the CDR3 is TGTGCCAGCGCCCTACTCGCGCGAACAGATACGCAGTATTTT. The encoded protein is CASALLARTDTQYF.

The V call is TRBV27, the J call TRBJ2-7; tentative D call: TRBD2 (6 bases). Trimming cost V 0 bases and J 5 bases, with 8 bases left between them. The CDR3 contains 13 residues. The germline V gene has CDR1 MNHEY and CDR2 SMNVEV (reference sequence). The DNA for the CDR3 is TGTGCCAGCAGTTTATCGGCGGGGAACGAGCAGTACTTC. As protein: CASSLSAGNEQYF.

J is TRBJ1-6 and V is TRBV4-3; D ambiguous. The germline V gene encodes CDR1 LGHNA and CDR2 YSLEER. This CDR3 has 16 residues. V was cut by 0 bases and J by 5 bases, with 11 bases left in between. The DNA of the CDR3 is TGCGCCAGCAGCCAAGAATTCGCGGGAGATAATTCACCCCTCCACTTT. Amino acids: CASSQEFAGDNSPLHF.

The rearrangement joins TRBV7-9 to TRBJ1-4; D unresolved. The CDR3 runs 13 residues. V lost 1 base and J 5 bases, leaving 5 bases between the germline ends. CDR1 SEHNR and CDR2 FQNEAQ come from the germline V gene (reference sequence). The CDR3 DNA is TGTGCCAGCAGCTTAGGAGGGAATGAAAAACTGTTTTTT. It translates to CASSLGGNEKLFF.

The chain employs TRBV20-1 and TRBJ2-4; D possibly corresponds to TRBD2 (6 bases). Germline lookup yields CDR1 DFQATT and CDR2 SNEGSKA (reference sequence). This CDR3 is 12 amino acids long. V dropped 3 bases and J dropped 6 bases, with 9 bases sitting between them. CDR3 in amino acids: CSASVEGNIQYF. CDR3 coding DNA: TGCAGTGCTAGTGTGGAGGGAAACATTCAGTACTTC.